The 13 T cell receptor beta chains below were found in one sample sequenced in a study of vaccination and CD4 T cells after COVID-19. Documented treatment: roughly nine-day PBMC culture with coronavirus spike peptide pools or control peptides (ViraFEST assay). Cultured CD4+ T cell DNA underwent sequencing with the Oncomine TCR Beta short-read assay. TCRdb used MiXCR to reprocess the PCR reads, holding one entry per CDR3 protein. The sample contains approximately 12,000 distinct CDR3 sequences, around 42% of which appear only once. No antigen has been assigned to these receptors. Sequencing was performed on CD4+ T cells from blood, cultured in vitro, taken before SARS-CoV-2 vaccination. The source of these receptors is a human donor who had recovered from COVID-19.

The V call is TRBV11-2, the J call TRBJ2-5; TRBD2 matches at 11 bases. Germline CDR1 is SGHAT and CDR2 is FQNNGV. CDR3 length: 16 amino acids. V trimming: 5 bases; J trimming: 5 bases; junction bases outside the gene matches: 10. The CDR3 DNA sequence: TGTGCCAGCAGCCCACCGTCGACTAGCGGGATCGAGACCCAGTACTTC. This encodes CASSPPSTSGIETQYF. Full variable domain (rest looked up from reference TRBV11-2 and TRBJ2-5): EAGVAQSPRYKIIEKRQSVAFWCNPISGHATLYWYQQILGQGPKLLIQFQNNGVVDDSQLPKDRFSAERLKGVDSTLKIQPAKLEDSAVYLCASSPPSTSGIETQYFGPGTRLLVL.

The chain links TRBV27 to TRBJ1-1, with 8 nucleotides matching TRBD1. Trimming cost V 5 bases and J 8 bases; bases outside gene matches: 10. The CDR3 spans 14 residues. Germline-derived CDR1 and CDR2 are MNHEY and SMNVEV (reference sequence). CDR3 in amino acids: CASSRTGRLGEAFF. CDR3 nucleotides: TGTGCCAGCAGTCGGACAGGGCGACTGGGGGAAGCTTTCTTT.

V and J are TRBV7-9 and TRBJ1-6; 8 bases line up with TRBD1. Trimming at V came to 5 bases and at J to 9 bases, leaving 9 bases not matched to a gene. The CDR3 loop spans 15 amino acids. Germline V lookup: CDR1 SEHNR, CDR2 FQNEAQ (reference sequence). The CDR3, as DNA: TGTGCCAGCAGCCCATGGACAGGGAATAGTTCACCCCTCCACTTT. Residues: CASSPWTGNSSPLHF.

J is TRBJ1-5 and V is TRBV28; D call uncertain. The CDR3 is made up of 13 amino acids. V was trimmed by 3 bases and J by 11 bases, leaving 14 bases between them. Germline V lookup: CDR1 MDHEN, CDR2 SYDVKM. The CDR3 is CASSLGGLRTQHF. For the CDR3, the DNA is TGTGCCAGCAGTTTGGGCGGCCTGAGGACCCAGCATTTT.

The sample holds a few counts of this clonotype. The chain couples TRBV6-1 to TRBJ1-1; 7 nucleotides line up with TRBD1. V lost 6 bases, J lost 6 bases, and 19 bases stayed unmatched. This CDR3 is 17 amino acids long. Germline V gene lookup returns CDR1 MNHNS and CDR2 SASEGT. This CDR3 is CASSPITGEGGRAEAFF. CDR3 DNA sequence: TGTGCCAGCAGCCCAATCACAGGGGAGGGAGGTAGGGCTGAAGCTTTCTTT.

This clonotype occurred a few times. The V call is TRBV7-2, the J call TRBJ1-1; weak D call: TRBD1 (6 bases). Germline CDR1 reads SGHTA; CDR2 reads FQGNSA. This CDR3 has 14 residues. Trimming pared 1 base from V and 5 bases from J, leaving 11 bases between. CDR3 residues: CASSLDRVATEAFF. The CDR3 region has the DNA TGTGCCAGCAGCTTAGACAGGGTGGCAACTGAAGCTTTCTTT.

The V call is TRBV20-1, the J call TRBJ2-1; 9 positions match TRBD1. In germline, CDR1 is DFQATT, CDR2 SNEGSKA (reference sequence). This CDR3 has 14 amino acids. V gave up 5 bases and J gave up 4 bases; unmatched junction bases: 6. The CDR3 protein is CSAPTGGRYNEQFF. As DNA, the CDR3 is TGCAGTGCTCCCACAGGGGGCAGATACAATGAGCAGTTCTTC.

In its sample, this clonotype was seen a few times. The chain employs TRBV20-1 and TRBJ2-7; 10 bases line up with TRBD1. The V segment lost 6 bases and the J segment 6 bases; nucleotides outside the gene matches: 8. CDR3 length equals 13 residues. Germline CDR1 DFQATT, CDR2 SNEGSKA (reference sequence). The CDR3 DNA reads TGCAGTGCCCATAGACAGGGGGCAGGCGAGCAGTACTTC. It encodes CSAHRQGAGEQYF.

The chain employs TRBV11-3 and TRBJ2-7; D not resolved. This CDR3 has 14 residues. Trimming removed 3 bases from V and 2 bases from J, with 11 bases in between. CDR1 and CDR2 (germline): SGHNT, YENEEA. CDR3 amino acids: CASSFGAQTYEQYF. The CDR3 DNA is TGTGCCAGCAGCTTTGGAGCTCAGACCTACGAGCAGTACTTC.

The table lists this clonotype with a count of one. The V call is TRBV11-3, the J call TRBJ1-6, with a tentative D call TRBD1 (5 bases). CDR1 SGHNT and CDR2 YENEEA come from the germline V gene. V shed 5 bases and J shed 7 bases, with 12 bases lying between them. The length of the CDR3 is 14 residues. This CDR3 is CASSGGTTNSPLHF. The CDR3 DNA sequence: TGTGCCAGCAGCGGGGGGACTACGAATTCACCCCTCCACTTT.

This clonotype turned up a few times. In DNA, the CDR3 is TGTGCCAGCAAGGAGGGAGGAAGCCAGCCCCAGCATTTT. This translates into CASKEGGSQPQHF. V usage is TRBV2 and J usage is TRBJ1-5, with no clear D. Trimming removed 7 bases from V and 7 bases from J, with 14 bases in between. The CDR3 loop spans 13 amino acids. Germline CDR1 reads SNHLY; CDR2 reads FYNNEI. Filled out from reference TRBV2 and TRBJ1-5, the complete variable domain reads EPEVTQTPSHQVTQMGQEVILRCVPISNHLYFYWYRQILGQKVEFLVSFYNNEISEKSEIFDDQFSVERPDGSNFTLKIRSTKLEDSAMYFCASKEGGSQPQHFGDGTRLSIL.

The genes are TRBV5-4 and TRBJ2-2, with a weak D call TRBD2 (6 bases). The germline CDR1 and CDR2 sequences are SGHNT and YYREEE (reference sequence). Trimming left V 2 bases short and J 4 bases short, with 9 bases between. The CDR3 extends over 14 amino acids. CDR3 residues: CASSFRGSTGELFF. The CDR3 coding sequence is TGTGCCAGCAGCTTTCGGGGGAGCACCGGGGAGCTGTTTTTT.

There are a few counts of this clonotype. V and J are TRBV20-1 and TRBJ1-1; TRBD1 agrees at 7 bases. This CDR3 contains 13 residues. Trimming took 3 bases from V and 7 from J; bases not matched to a gene: 8. Germline CDR1 is DFQATT and CDR2 is SNEGSKA (reference sequence). The chain's CDR3 is CSASLQGEGEAFF. Here the CDR3 DNA reads TGCAGTGCTAGTCTTCAGGGGGAAGGTGAAGCTTTCTTT.